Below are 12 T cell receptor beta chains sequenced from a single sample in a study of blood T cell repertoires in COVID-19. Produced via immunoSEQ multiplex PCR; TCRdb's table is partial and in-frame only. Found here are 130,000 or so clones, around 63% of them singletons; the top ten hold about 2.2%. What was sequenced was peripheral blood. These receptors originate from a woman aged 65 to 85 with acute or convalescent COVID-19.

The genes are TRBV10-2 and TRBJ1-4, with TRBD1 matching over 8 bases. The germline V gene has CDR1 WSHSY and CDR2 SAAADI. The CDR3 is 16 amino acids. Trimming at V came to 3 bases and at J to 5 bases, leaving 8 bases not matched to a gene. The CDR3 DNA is TGCGCCAGCAGTGAAAGGAGGACAGGGCCAAATGAAAAACTGTTTTTT. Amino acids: CASSERRTGPNEKLFF.

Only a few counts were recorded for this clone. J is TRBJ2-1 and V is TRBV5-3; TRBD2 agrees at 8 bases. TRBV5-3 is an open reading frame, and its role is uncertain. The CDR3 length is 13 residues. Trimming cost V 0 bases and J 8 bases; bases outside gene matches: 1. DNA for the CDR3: TGTGCCAGAAGCTTGGCCGGGGGGGATGAGCAGTTCTTC. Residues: CARSLAGGDEQFF.

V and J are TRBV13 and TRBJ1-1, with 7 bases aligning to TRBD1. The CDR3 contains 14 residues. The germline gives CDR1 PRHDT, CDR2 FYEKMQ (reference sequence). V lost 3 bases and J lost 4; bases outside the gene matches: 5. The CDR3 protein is CASSFRGSGTEAFF. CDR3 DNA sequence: TGTGCCAGCAGCTTCAGGGGGTCCGGCACTGAAGCTTTCTTT.

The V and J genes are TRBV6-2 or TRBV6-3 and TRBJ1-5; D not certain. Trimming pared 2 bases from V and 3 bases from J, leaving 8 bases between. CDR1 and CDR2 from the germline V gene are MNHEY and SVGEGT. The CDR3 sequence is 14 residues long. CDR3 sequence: CASSYREFNQPQHF. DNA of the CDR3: TGTGCCAGCAGTTACCGGGAGTTCAATCAGCCCCAGCATTTT.

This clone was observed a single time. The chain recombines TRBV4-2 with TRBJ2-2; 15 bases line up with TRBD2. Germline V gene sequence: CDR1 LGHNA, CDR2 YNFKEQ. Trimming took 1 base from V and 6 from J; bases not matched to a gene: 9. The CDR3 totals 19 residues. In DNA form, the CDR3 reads TGTGCCAGCAGCCAAGTACAAGGACTAGCGGGAGGGAAGGCCGGGGAGCTGTTTTTT. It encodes CASSQVQGLAGGKAGELFF.

The CDR3 sequence: CSVIQANGGGYTF. CDR3 sequence (DNA): TGCAGCGTTATACAGGCAAATGGAGGGGGCTACACCTTC. The rearrangement links TRBV29-1 to TRBJ1-2; D is possibly TRBD1 (5 bases). CDR1 is SQVTM and CDR2 is ANQGSEA in the germline V gene. V dropped 5 bases and J dropped 8 bases, with 18 bases sitting between them. This CDR3 is 13 amino acids long.

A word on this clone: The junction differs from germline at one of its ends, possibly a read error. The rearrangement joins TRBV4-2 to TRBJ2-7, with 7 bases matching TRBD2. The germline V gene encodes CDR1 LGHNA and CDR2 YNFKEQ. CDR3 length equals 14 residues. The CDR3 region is CASSQEFGTTDFSF. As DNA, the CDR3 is TGTGCCAGCAGCCAAGAATTCGGGACTACTGATTTCTCCTTC.

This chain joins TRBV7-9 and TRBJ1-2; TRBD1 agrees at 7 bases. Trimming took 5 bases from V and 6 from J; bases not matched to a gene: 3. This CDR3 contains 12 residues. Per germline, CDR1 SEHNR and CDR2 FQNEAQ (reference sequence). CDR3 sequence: CASSQTGNGYTF. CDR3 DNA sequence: TGTGCCAGCAGCCAGACAGGGAATGGCTACACCTTC.

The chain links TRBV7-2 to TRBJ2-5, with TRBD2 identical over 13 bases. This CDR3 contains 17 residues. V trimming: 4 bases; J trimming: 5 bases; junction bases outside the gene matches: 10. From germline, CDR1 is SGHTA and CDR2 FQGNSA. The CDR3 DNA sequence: TGTGCCAGCAGCTCCTCCCCCGGGACTAGCGGGGAGGAGACCCAGTACTTC. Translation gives CASSSSPGTSGEETQYF.

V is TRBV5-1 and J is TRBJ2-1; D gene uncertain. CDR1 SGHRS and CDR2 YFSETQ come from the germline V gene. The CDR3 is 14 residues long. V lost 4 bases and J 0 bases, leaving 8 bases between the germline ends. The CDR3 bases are TGCGCCAGCAGCCCACCCAGCTCCTACAATGAGCAGTTCTTC. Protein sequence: CASSPPSSYNEQFF. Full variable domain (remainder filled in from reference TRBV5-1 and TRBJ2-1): KAGVTQTPRYLIKTRGQQVTLSCSPISGHRSVSWYQQTPGQGLQFLFEYFSETQRNKGNFPGRFSGRQFSNSRSEMNVSTLELGDSALYLCASSPPSSYNEQFFGPGTRLTVL.

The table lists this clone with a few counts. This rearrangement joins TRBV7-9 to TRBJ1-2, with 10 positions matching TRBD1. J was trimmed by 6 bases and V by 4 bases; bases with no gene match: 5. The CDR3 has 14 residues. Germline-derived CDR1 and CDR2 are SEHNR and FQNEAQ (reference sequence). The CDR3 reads CASSSGQGVDGYTF. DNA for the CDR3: TGTGCCAGCAGCTCAGGACAGGGGGTAGATGGCTACACCTTC.

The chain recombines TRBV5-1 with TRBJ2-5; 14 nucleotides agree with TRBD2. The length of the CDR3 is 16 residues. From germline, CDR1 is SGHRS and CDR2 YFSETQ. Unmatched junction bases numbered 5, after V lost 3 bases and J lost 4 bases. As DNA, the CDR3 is TGCGCCAGCAGCTCCGGGACTAGCGGGAGTATAGAGACCCAGTACTTC. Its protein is CASSSGTSGSIETQYF. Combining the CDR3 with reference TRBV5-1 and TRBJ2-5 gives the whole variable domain KAGVTQTPRYLIKTRGQQVTLSCSPISGHRSVSWYQQTPGQGLQFLFEYFSETQRNKGNFPGRFSGRQFSNSRSEMNVSTLELGDSALYLCASSSGTSGSIETQYFGPGTRLLVL.